One and the same sample provided the 17 T cell receptor beta chains below, sequenced in a study of cytotoxic CD8 clonotypes in ibrutinib-treated CLL. Profiling relied on immunoSEQ multiplex PCR, and the TCRdb table lists in-frame clones only, not all of them. The table includes over 120,000 clones, more than 75% detected once. The source was PBMCs, collected after 36 months of ibrutinib treatment. Receptor source: a human donor with chronic lymphocytic leukemia.

The V call is TRBV7-2, the J call TRBJ2-7, with D perhaps being TRBD1 or TRBD2 (5 bases each). CDR1 and CDR2 (germline): SGHTA, FQGNSA. CDR3 size: 13 residues. Trimming stripped 5 bases from V and 7 bases from J, with 15 bases between. CDR3 bases: TGTGCCAGCAGCCCCCGGGGCCGGGGAGAGCAGTACTTC. Translation: CASSPRGRGEQYF.

The rearrangement links TRBV4-1 to TRBJ2-1; TRBD2 aligns across 9 bases. Germline values: CDR1 MGHRA, CDR2 YSYEKL. The CDR3 contains 16 residues. V shed 4 bases, J shed 7 bases, and the junction held 11 bases outside the gene matches. As DNA, the CDR3 is TGCGCCAGCAGCCGGGGTGGGCTAGCGGGATATAATGAGCAGTTCTTC. The encoded protein is CASSRGGLAGYNEQFF.

This clone has only a few counts. The chain recombines TRBV4-2 with TRBJ2-6; no clear D. Per germline, CDR1 LGHNA and CDR2 YNFKEQ. The CDR3 consists of 15 residues. The V end was cut by 1 base, the J end by 5 bases, with 9 bases between. In DNA, the CDR3 is TGTGCCAGCAGCCAAGTGACTTATAGGGCCAACGTCCTGACTTTC. It specifies CASSQVTYRANVLTF.

The rearrangement joins TRBV7-6 to TRBJ2-7; D may be TRBD2 (7 bases). Germline V gene data show CDR1 as SGHVS and CDR2 as FNYEAQ. This CDR3 is 14 amino acids long. Trimming shortened V by 5 bases and J by 7 bases, and 18 bases separated the two germline ends. The CDR3 loop reads CASSPRGALGEQYF. The DNA for the CDR3 is TGTGCCAGCAGCCCCCGGGGGGCCTTGGGGGAGCAGTACTTC. Full variable domain (missing parts from reference TRBV7-6 and TRBJ2-7): GAGVSQSPRYKVTKRGQDVALRCDPISGHVSLYWYRQALGQGPEFLTYFNYEAQQDKSGLPNDRFSAERPEGSISTLTIQRTEQRDSAMYRCASSPRGALGEQYFGPGTRLTVT.

This chain joins TRBV9 and TRBJ1-5; D not certain. The V end was cut by 0 bases, the J end by 3 bases, with 10 bases between. CDR1 and CDR2 from the germline V gene are SGDLS and YYNGEE. The CDR3 extends over 15 amino acids. This chain's CDR3 is CASSVVPGINQPQHF. In nucleotides, the CDR3 is TGTGCCAGCAGCGTAGTCCCGGGCATCAATCAGCCCCAGCATTTT.

The rearrangement joins TRBV2 to TRBJ1-5; D uncertain. Looked up from germline, CDR1 is SNHLY and CDR2 is FYNNEI. Trimming pared 2 bases from V and 7 bases from J, leaving 12 bases between. This CDR3 has 14 amino acids. In DNA form, the CDR3 reads TGTGCCAGCAGTGAATCGGAGTCCCCACAGCCCCAGCATTTT. Its translation is CASSESESPQPQHF.

The chain couples TRBV5-4 to TRBJ2-3; 7 bases agree with TRBD2. The CDR3 totals 16 residues. V shed 0 bases, J shed 0 bases, and the junction held 4 bases outside the gene matches. The V gene's germline CDR1 is SGHNT and CDR2 YYREEE (reference sequence). For the CDR3, the DNA is TGTGCCAGCAGCTTGGGGATTAGCGGGAGCACAGATACGCAGTATTTT. As protein: CASSLGISGSTDTQYF.

The CDR3 DNA sequence: TGTGCCAGCAGTCTCAGGACAGTGTCCCTCCACTTT. It yields the protein CASSLRTVSLHF. The chain has TRBV28 and TRBJ1-6, with D possibly TRBD1 on 6 matching bases. There are 12 residues in the CDR3. Trimming removed 5 bases at V and 14 bases at J, with 13 bases between. Germline CDR1 and CDR2: MDHEN and SYDVKM.

This clone showed up just a few times. The chain couples TRBV5-1 to TRBJ1-2; no definite D call. Trimming removed 4 bases at V and 4 bases at J, with 14 bases between. CDR1 is SGHRS and CDR2 is YFSETQ in the germline V gene. This CDR3 is built from 14 residues. As DNA, the CDR3 is TGCGCCAGCAGCCCAGGAGGCGGAACCTATGGCTACACCTTC. Translation gives CASSPGGGTYGYTF.

The chain couples TRBV5-6 to TRBJ1-5; TRBD1 agrees at 7 bases. The CDR3 runs to 13 residues. Losses at the gene ends were 3 bases for V and 6 bases for J; bases not matched to a gene: 3. Germline CDR1 is SGHDT and CDR2 is YYEEEE. The CDR3 nucleotides are TGTGCCAGCAGCTCGACAGGGATTCAGCCCCAGCATTTT. Amino acid sequence: CASSSTGIQPQHF.

The V call is TRBV5-1, the J call TRBJ2-5; 10 bases line up with TRBD1. V dropped 2 bases and J dropped 3; count of bases not matched to a gene: 7. The CDR3 runs 16 residues. The germline CDR1 and CDR2 sequences are SGHRS and YFSETQ. Here the CDR3 DNA reads TGCGCCAGCAGCTTCGGACAGGGGGTTTTTAAAGAGACCCAGTACTTC. This encodes CASSFGQGVFKETQYF.

The chain uses TRBV5-4 and TRBJ2-5; D is unresolved. The J call may be faulty, since TRBJ2-7 better matches the DNA end. The CDR3 runs to 13 residues. Per the germline V gene, CDR1 is SGHNT and CDR2 is YYREEE (reference sequence). The CDR3 nucleotides are TGTGCCAGCAGCTTTGGTTTCTGGGGCGAGCAGTACTTC. It encodes CASSFGFWGEQYF.

V is TRBV18 and J is TRBJ1-1; D is ambiguous. Germline CDR1 reads KGHSH; CDR2 reads LQKENI. Trimming removed 0 bases from V and 0 bases from J, with 11 bases in between. The CDR3 has 16 residues. Here the CDR3 DNA reads TGTGCCAGCTCACCACCCGGAGGTTCCATGAACACTGAAGCTTTCTTT. Amino acids: CASSPPGGSMNTEAFF.

V usage is TRBV7-9 and J usage is TRBJ2-7; 9 positions agree with TRBD2. V lost 5 bases to trimming and J lost 3 bases; unmatched junction nucleotides: 5. The CDR3 consists of 14 residues. Germline CDR1 and CDR2: SEHNR and FQNEAQ (reference sequence). The CDR3 region is CASSDSGGRYEQYF. CDR3 in DNA: TGTGCCAGCAGCGATAGCGGGGGACGCTACGAGCAGTACTTC. The whole variable domain, remainder taken from reference TRBV7-9 and TRBJ2-7, is DTGVSQNPRHKITKRGQNVTFRCDPISEHNRLYWYRQTLGQGPEFLTYFQNEAQLEKSRLLSDRFSAERPKGSFSTLEIQRTEQGDSAMYLCASSDSGGRYEQYFGPGTRLTVT.

This chain links TRBV7-9 with TRBJ2-7; possibly TRBD2 for D (5 bases). The germline V and J ends were trimmed by 4 bases and 6 bases, with 10 bases remaining between them. From germline, CDR1 is SEHNR and CDR2 FQNEAQ (reference sequence). CDR3 size: 12 residues. The CDR3, as DNA: TGTGCCAGCAGCTCCCCGGGGTTCGAGCAGTACTTC. It yields the protein CASSSPGFEQYF.

The rearrangement links TRBV5-4 to TRBJ2-7; 10 bases are a match to TRBD2. CDR3 length: 14 residues. Germline V gene sequence: CDR1 SGHNT, CDR2 YYREEE (reference sequence). J gave up 3 bases and V 4 bases, and 4 bases lay outside the gene matches. CDR3: CASSRASGGYEQYF. CDR3 in DNA: TGTGCCAGCAGCAGGGCTAGCGGGGGCTACGAGCAGTACTTC.

In its sample, this clone was seen once. The chain is built from TRBV7-3 and TRBJ2-3; D is uncertain. CDR3 length: 16 residues. Trimming took off 0 bases at V and 2 bases at J, with 12 bases between the two ends. Per the germline V gene, CDR1 is SGHTA and CDR2 is FQGTGA. CDR3 in DNA: TGTGCCAGCAGCTTAACTAGTGGCCCCCCCACAGATACGCAGTATTTT. It is translated as CASSLTSGPPTDTQYF.